This T cell receptor (beta chain) was observed in a study of cytomegalovirus exposure and HLA in healthy donors. Study-wide results and caveats: A later analysis by the authors found several of the most significant clusters apparently linked to common viral pathogens. TCR beta sequences reportedly predicted the HLA-A and HLA-B alleles of most subjects accurately. Most TCR beta V segments were productive about 90% or about 30% of the time in an earlier analysis.

Vbeta (60) and Jbeta (13) primers were used in the PCR. Clones were read by immunoSEQ multiplex PCR, and TCRdb kept only the in-frame ones, dropping some. The sample includes some 100,000 clones, under 80% of them seen just once. Whereas donors were nominally healthy upon sampling, unrecorded immune exposures were probable. Between the trimmed V and J ends, which lost 6 bases and 6 bases, there was a span of 5 bases. Germline loops: CDR1 MNHNY, CDR2 SVGAGI (reference sequence). The CDR3 runs 11 residues. Details on this clone: The antigen is undetermined.

V usage is TRBV6-6 and J usage is TRBJ2-2; D gene uncertain. This TCR was sampled from a woman between 50 and 59 years old in good health and CMV-seropositive. The sample taken for sequencing was PBMCs. CDR3 region: CASSTAGELFF. The CDR3 region has the DNA TGTGCCAGCAGCACAGCCGGGGAGCTGTTTTTT.